One and the same sample provided the 13 T cell receptor beta chains below, sequenced in a study of human T cells and chemical hapten exposure. TCRdb re-called the RACE reads with MiXCR, one entry per CDR3 protein. The profile shows just over 80,000 distinct CDR3 sequences, over 8.5% of them singletons. Time point reported: patch test 1, 2 weeks after DPC sensitization. Stated treatment: therapeutic diphenylcyclopropenone sensitization with weekly scalp DPC. Specimen: whole blood, collected in connection with sensitization to the hapten diphenylcyclopropenone (DPC). The receptors were sampled from a woman between 45 and 65 years old with alopecia areata. Some clones in this sample may be carry-over from other donors' samples.

The genes are TRBV6-1 and TRBJ1-1; no clear D. From germline, CDR1 is MNHNS and CDR2 SASEGT. The CDR3 runs to 13 residues. The ends were cut back, 4 bases at V and 1 base at J, with 7 bases in the middle. In DNA form, the CDR3 reads TGTGCCAGCAGTGCTTCACGGAACACTGAAGCTTTCTTT. Residues: CASSASRNTEAFF.

This clonotype has a count of ten or more. The chain has TRBV11-2 and TRBJ1-5; possibly TRBD1 for D (6 bases). Trimming cost V 5 bases and J 9 bases, with 14 bases left between them. Germline V gene sequence: CDR1 SGHAT, CDR2 FQNNGV. The CDR3 length is 13 residues. The CDR3 DNA follows: TGTGCCAGCAGCGCCGGGACAACGGGGCCCCAGCATTTT. It translates to CASSAGTTGPQHF. Full variable domain (rest looked up from reference TRBV11-2 and TRBJ1-5): EAGVAQSPRYKIIEKRQSVAFWCNPISGHATLYWYQQILGQGPKLLIQFQNNGVVDDSQLPKDRFSAERLKGVDSTLKIQPAKLEDSAVYLCASSAGTTGPQHFGDGTRLSIL.

This clonotype appeared a few times. The J gene is TRBJ2-7, the V gene TRBV27; D is possibly TRBD1 or TRBD2 (6 bases each). This CDR3 spans 12 amino acids. The germline V and J ends were trimmed by 11 bases and 0 bases, with 11 bases remaining between them. From germline, CDR1 is MNHEY and CDR2 SMNVEV (reference sequence). Here the CDR3 DNA reads TGTGCCGGAGGGGGGCTCTCCTACGAGCAGTACTTC. Its translation: CAGGGLSYEQYF.

There are a few counts of this clonotype. The chain links TRBV11-3 to TRBJ2-5; TRBD2 agrees at 16 bases. CDR3 size: 17 residues. V trimming: 5 bases; J trimming: 0 bases; junction bases outside the gene matches: 3. Germline V gene lookup returns CDR1 SGHNT and CDR2 YENEEA. CDR3: CASSLGLAGGYQETQYF. The DNA of the CDR3 is TGTGCCAGCAGCCTGGGACTAGCGGGGGGGTACCAAGAGACCCAGTACTTC. The full variable domain, rest sourced from reference TRBV11-3 and TRBJ2-5, is EAGVVQSPRYKIIEKKQPVAFWCNPISGHNTLYWYLQNLGQGPELLIRYENEEAVDDSQLPKDRFSAERLKGVDSTLKIQPAELGDSAVYLCASSLGLAGGYQETQYFGPGTRLLVL.

This clonotype was counted a few times. The chain uses TRBV27 and TRBJ2-5; the D gene is possibly TRBD2 (6 bases). Per germline, CDR1 MNHEY and CDR2 SMNVEV (reference sequence). V was trimmed by 1 base and J by 7 bases, leaving 22 bases between them. There are 17 residues in the CDR3. CDR3 DNA sequence: TGTGCCAGCAGTTTATTTGTACCCGGGACTGGGGAATGGACCCAGTACTTC. Protein sequence: CASSLFVPGTGEWTQYF.

This clonotype appeared a few times. The junction departs from germline at one end; a sequencing error may be responsible. The chain couples TRBV27 to TRBJ2-7; 8 positions agree with TRBD1. The CDR3 length is 14 residues. Germline V gene lookup returns CDR1 MNHEY and CDR2 SMNVEV (reference sequence). The CDR3 bases are TGTGCCAGCAGTTTATCGCCAGGGGGCGGTTTTTTCCACTTC. This gives the protein CASSLSPGGGFFHF.

This clonotype has only a few counts. The chain carries TRBV7-2 and TRBJ2-3; D could derive from TRBD1 or TRBD2 (5 bases each). The V end lost 3 bases, the J end lost 6 bases, and 10 bases lay between the germline ends. The CDR3 spans 13 residues. From germline, CDR1 is SGHTA and CDR2 FQGNSA. CDR3 coding DNA: TGTGCCAGCAGCTTTTCGGGGCTGGATACGCAGTATTTT. Translating gives CASSFSGLDTQYF.

The chain links TRBV7-2 to TRBJ2-1; TRBD2 is a possible D gene (5 bases). The V and J ends lost 6 bases and 5 bases respectively, with 14 bases between them. The CDR3 contains 14 residues. Looked up from germline, CDR1 is SGHTA and CDR2 is FQGNSA. The DNA for the CDR3 is TGTGCCAGCAGGCCAATGGACTCTGACAATGAGCAGTTCTTC. This codes for CASRPMDSDNEQFF.

The chain has TRBV28 and TRBJ1-1, with unresolved D. Germline V lookup: CDR1 MDHEN, CDR2 SYDVKM. Trimming took off 6 bases at V and 0 bases at J, with 14 bases between the two ends. The CDR3 consists of 15 residues. The CDR3 region has the DNA TGTGCCAGCAGAAGTAACACTTTACTGAACACTGAAGCTTTCTTT. It codes for CASRSNTLLNTEAFF. The full variable domain, with the rest looked up from reference TRBV28 and TRBJ1-1, is DVKVTQSSRYLVKRTGEKVFLECVQDMDHENMFWYRQDPGLGLRLIYFSYDVKMKEKGDIPEGYSVSREKKERFSLILESASTNQTSMYLCASRSNTLLNTEAFFGQGTRLTVV.

This clonotype was observed at least ten times. The chain couples TRBV7-9 to TRBJ2-3; unclear D gene. The length of the CDR3 is 11 residues. The germline CDR1 and CDR2 sequences are SEHNR and FQNEAQ (reference sequence). The CDR3 DNA sequence: TGTGTCTCCGACCCCACAGATACGCAGTATTTT. Translation gives CVSDPTDTQYF.

The rearrangement links TRBV12-3 or TRBV12-4 to TRBJ1-2; D not resolved. The V gene lost 5 bases and the J gene lost 2 bases, with 9 bases spanning the gap. CDR3 size: 13 residues. The CDR3 here is CASSVHANYGYTF. DNA for the CDR3: TGTGCCAGCAGTGTCCACGCGAACTATGGCTACACCTTC.

This clonotype has ten or more counts. The chain has TRBV7-9 and TRBJ1-2; the D is unclear. From germline, CDR1 is SEHNR and CDR2 FQNEAQ (reference sequence). The germline V and J ends were trimmed by 2 bases and 1 base, with 5 bases remaining between them. This CDR3 has 13 residues. Written as DNA, the CDR3 is TGTGCCAGCAGCTTACAGAGTAACTATGGCTACACCTTC. This sequence encodes CASSLQSNYGYTF.

This clonotype was recorded at least ten times. The gene calls are TRBV12-3 or TRBV12-4 and TRBJ1-3; D unresolved. Trimming shortened V by 4 bases and J by 1 base, and 2 bases separated the two germline ends. The CDR3 runs to 12 residues. CDR3 nucleotides: TGTGCCAGCAGTTATTCTGGAAACACCATATATTTT. Translation gives CASSYSGNTIYF.